The 19 T cell receptor beta chains below all came from one sample that was sequenced in a study of blood T cell repertoires in COVID-19 (dated by TCRdb to the early 2020s). Libraries were prepared through the immunoSEQ multiplex PCR assay. Held by TCRdb, this immuneACCESS table contains in-frame sequences only and omits some clones. Under half of the omission traces to an unresolved V gene where checked; the cause of the rest is unknown. The table for this sample lists roughly 120,000 clones; approximately 80% of them were counted only once. The top ten constitute 5% to 7.5% of the sample. The sequenced sample was peripheral blood. Receptors were obtained from a man between 65 and 85 years old with acute or convalescent COVID-19.

The chain combines TRBV11-2 with TRBJ2-3; D remains unclear. Per the germline V gene, CDR1 is SGHAT and CDR2 is FQNNGV. Trimming removed 0 bases from V and 4 bases from J, with 8 bases in between. This CDR3 region has 14 residues. CDR3 amino acids: CASSLDPSSDTQYF. CDR3 sequence (DNA): TGTGCCAGCAGCTTAGATCCGAGTTCAGATACGCAGTATTTT.

V usage is TRBV12-3 or TRBV12-4 and J usage is TRBJ1-2; D is ambiguous. The CDR3 length is 13 residues. Trimming removed 5 bases from V and 4 bases from J, with 11 bases in between. The DNA for the CDR3 is TGTGCCAGCAGTCACCAGGATACCTATGGCTACACCTTC. Its protein product is CASSHQDTYGYTF.

V usage is TRBV30 and J usage is TRBJ2-2, with D tentatively TRBD2 (5 bases). The V end lost 0 bases, the J end lost 3 bases, and 20 bases lay between the germline ends. This CDR3 comprises 18 residues. Germline V gives CDR1 GTSNPN, CDR2 SVGIG (reference sequence). The CDR3 sequence is CAWSVQFGKGVHTGELFF. The CDR3 bases are TGTGCCTGGAGTGTACAGTTCGGGAAGGGAGTTCACACCGGGGAGCTGTTTTTT.

On this clone itself: The same CDR3 arises from other DNA sequences in this sample as well. The DNA for the CDR3 is TGTGCCAGCAGTTCCTATATGAACACTGAAGCTTTCTTT. Translated, it gives CASSSYMNTEAFF. The chain joins TRBV27 to TRBJ1-1; D is unclear. This CDR3 is 13 amino acids long. Germline-derived CDR1 and CDR2 are MNHEY and SMNVEV (reference sequence). Trimming removed 4 bases from V and 0 bases from J, with 6 bases in between.

This clone was recorded a few times. This chain uses TRBV28 with TRBJ1-1; D perhaps matches TRBD1 (5 bases). V dropped 1 base and J dropped 6 bases, with 15 bases sitting between them. The CDR3 consists of 15 residues. The germline CDR1 and CDR2 sequences are MDHEN and SYDVKM. The CDR3: CASSLYAGRWSEAFF. In DNA, the CDR3 is TGTGCCAGCAGTTTATACGCAGGGCGCTGGTCTGAAGCTTTCTTT.

The chain combines TRBV7-9 with TRBJ2-5, with 10 nucleotides matching TRBD1. Germline V gene data show CDR1 as SEHNR and CDR2 as FQNEAQ (reference sequence). J lost 4 bases, V lost 5 bases, and 4 bases had no gene match. This CDR3 comprises 14 residues. CDR3 DNA sequence: TGTGCCAGCAGCACGACAGGGGGCGCAGAGACCCAGTACTTC. This encodes CASSTTGGAETQYF.

This chain connects TRBV5-5 to TRBJ2-7; 8 bases agree with TRBD2. CDR3 size: 14 residues. With 3 bases clipped from V and 5 bases from J, the junction kept 7 bases outside the gene matches. Per the germline V gene, CDR1 is SGHKS and CDR2 is YYEKEE (reference sequence). The CDR3 loop reads CASSSWTSRDEQYF. CDR3 nucleotide sequence: TGTGCCAGCAGCTCCTGGACTAGCCGCGACGAGCAGTACTTC. The full variable domain, completed using reference TRBV5-5 and TRBJ2-7, is DAGVTQSPTHLIKTRGQQVTLRCSPISGHKSVSWYQQVLGQGPQFIFQYYEKEERGRGNFPDRFSARQFPNYSSELNVNALLLGDSALYLCASSSWTSRDEQYFGPGTRLTVT.

This clone has only a few counts. CDR3 sequence (DNA): TGTGCCAGCAGCCGCGAGGGGGGGTTTGCGGAAAAACTGTTTTTT. Encoded protein: CASSREGGFAEKLFF. The chain carries TRBV6-5 and TRBJ1-4; a possible D gene is TRBD1 (6 bases). Germline values: CDR1 MNHEY, CDR2 SVGAGI. V lost 6 bases and J 8 bases, leaving 19 bases between the germline ends. The CDR3 consists of 15 residues.

This chain joins TRBV10-3 and TRBJ1-1, with a tentative D call TRBD1 (6 bases). The length of the CDR3 is 14 residues. Germline assignment: CDR1 ENHRY and CDR2 SYGVKD. The V end was cut by 6 bases, the J end by 1 base, with 12 bases between. The CDR3 sequence is CAISLGTTNTEAFF. CDR3 coding DNA: TGTGCCATCAGCCTCGGGACAACGAACACTGAAGCTTTCTTT.

The chain uses TRBV4-1 and TRBJ2-7, with D perhaps TRBD1 (6 bases). V was cut by 3 bases and J by 3 bases, with 12 bases left in between. The germline V gene encodes CDR1 MGHRA and CDR2 YSYEKL. The CDR3 covers 14 residues. The CDR3 spells CASSQGASGYEQYF. Here the CDR3 DNA reads TGCGCCAGCAGCCAGGGGGCCTCCGGCTACGAGCAGTACTTC.

J is TRBJ2-1 and V is TRBV19; 8 nucleotides agree with TRBD2. Germline CDR1 reads LNHDA; CDR2 reads SQIVND (reference sequence). The CDR3 has 15 residues. V lost 1 base and J lost 7; bases outside the gene matches: 6. The CDR3 spells CASSIGPAGVNEQFF. The CDR3 bases are TGTGCCAGTAGTATAGGTCCAGCGGGAGTTAATGAGCAGTTCTTC.

This clone was picked up many times. The chain is built from TRBV7-3 and TRBJ1-5; 7 nucleotides align to TRBD1. V gave up 1 base and J gave up 5 bases; unmatched junction bases: 8. The V gene's germline CDR1 is SGHTA and CDR2 FQGTGA. The CDR3 is made up of 16 amino acids. CDR3 sequence: CASSLNGGGGDQPQHF. DNA for the CDR3: TGTGCCAGCAGCTTAAATGGAGGGGGCGGAGATCAGCCCCAGCATTTT.

V gene TRBV5-1 combines with J gene TRBJ2-7, with TRBD2 matching over 12 bases. With V trimmed by 5 bases and J by 6 bases, 12 bases remained unmatched. The CDR3 length is 16 residues. Germline V gene data show CDR1 as SGHRS and CDR2 as YFSETQ. CDR3 nucleotide sequence: TGCGCCAGCAGACCACCTGGACTAGCGGGAACGGGCGAGCAGTACTTC. It translates to CASRPPGLAGTGEQYF.

The sample holds one count of this clone. CDR3: CASSQDIRLASSYNEQFF. Here the CDR3 DNA reads TGTGCCAGCAGCCAAGACATAAGACTAGCGAGCTCCTACAATGAGCAGTTCTTC. The rearrangement links TRBV3-1 (or the pseudogene TRBV3-2) to TRBJ2-1; 8 bases map to TRBD2. With 0 bases clipped from V and 0 bases from J, the junction kept 7 bases outside the gene matches. CDR1 and CDR2 from the germline V gene are LGHDT and YNNKEL (reference sequence). There are 18 residues in the CDR3.

This sequence joins TRBV30 and TRBJ2-1; 8 bases are shared with TRBD1. J gave up 0 bases and V 4 bases, and 11 bases lay outside the gene matches. CDR3 size: 17 residues. The germline CDR1 and CDR2 sequences are GTSNPN and SVGIG (reference sequence). The CDR3 protein is CAWTTGVTPFSYNEQFF. As DNA, the CDR3 is TGTGCCTGGACGACAGGGGTTACACCCTTCTCCTACAATGAGCAGTTCTTC.

This chain connects TRBV6-1 to TRBJ1-2; D is unclear. The V gene's germline CDR1 is MNHNS and CDR2 SASEGT. Trimming removed 3 bases from V and 1 base from J, with 9 bases in between. CDR3 length: 14 residues. The CDR3 region is CASSDTGFNYGYTF. CDR3 nucleotides: TGTGCCAGCAGTGACACGGGGTTTAACTATGGCTACACCTTC.

This chain connects TRBV7-8 to TRBJ2-4, with 7 bases matching TRBD2. V was pared by 6 bases and J by 0 bases, with 14 bases of the junction left unmatched. The CDR3 length is 18 residues. Per germline, CDR1 SGHVS and CDR2 FQNEAQ. The CDR3 nucleotides read TGTGCCAGCAGTATAGGGGAGGGCCTTACTTTAGCCAAAAACATTCAGTACTTC. Amino acid sequence: CASSIGEGLTLAKNIQYF. The full variable domain, in which reference TRBV7-8 and TRBJ2-4 provide the parts outside the CDR3, is GAGVSQSPRYKVAKRGQDVALRCDPISGHVSLFWYQQALGQGPEFLTYFQNEAQLDKSGLPSDRFFAERPEGSVSTLKIQRTQQEDSAVYLCASSIGEGLTLAKNIQYFGAGTRLSVL.

J is TRBJ1-6 and V is TRBV30; D unclear. This CDR3 has 15 amino acids. V shed 0 bases and J shed 4 bases, with 10 bases lying between them. CDR1 and CDR2 (germline): GTSNPN, SVGIG (reference sequence). Here the CDR3 reads CAWSVLADYNSPLHF. For the CDR3, the DNA is TGTGCCTGGAGTGTACTGGCGGATTATAATTCACCCCTCCACTTT.

This clone showed up just once. V is TRBV7-2 and J is TRBJ1-5, with 7 bases fitting TRBD1. Germline V lookup: CDR1 SGHTA, CDR2 FQGNSA. The CDR3 is 15 residues long. Trimming at V came to 2 bases and at J to 2 bases, leaving 3 bases not matched to a gene. CDR3 in DNA: TGTGCCAGCAGCTTACGAACAGGGGGCAATCAGCCCCAGCATTTT. Encoded protein: CASSLRTGGNQPQHF.